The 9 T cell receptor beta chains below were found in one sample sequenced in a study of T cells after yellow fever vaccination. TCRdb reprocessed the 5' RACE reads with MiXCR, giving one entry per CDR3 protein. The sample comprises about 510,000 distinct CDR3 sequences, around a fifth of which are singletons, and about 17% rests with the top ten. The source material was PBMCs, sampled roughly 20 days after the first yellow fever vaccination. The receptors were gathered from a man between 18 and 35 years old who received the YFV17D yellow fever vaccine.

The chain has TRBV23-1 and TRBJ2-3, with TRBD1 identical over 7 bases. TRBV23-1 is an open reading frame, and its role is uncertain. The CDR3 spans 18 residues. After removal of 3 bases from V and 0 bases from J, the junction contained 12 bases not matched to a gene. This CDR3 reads CASSHPRTGDASTDTQYF. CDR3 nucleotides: TGCGCCAGCAGTCATCCTCGGACAGGAGACGCTAGCACAGATACGCAGTATTTT.

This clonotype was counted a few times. DNA of the CDR3: TGCGCCAGCAGCCAAAGGTTCTCTAGCACAGATACGCAGTATTTT. Amino acids: CASSQRFSSTDTQYF. The rearrangement links TRBV4-1 to TRBJ2-3; D remains ambiguous. The CDR3 consists of 15 residues. The germline gives CDR1 MGHRA, CDR2 YSYEKL. V was clipped by 2 bases and J by 0 bases, with 9 bases between them.

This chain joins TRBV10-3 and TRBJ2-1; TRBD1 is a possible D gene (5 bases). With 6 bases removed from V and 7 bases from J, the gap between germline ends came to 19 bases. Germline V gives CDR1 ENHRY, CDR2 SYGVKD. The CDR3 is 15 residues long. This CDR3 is CAISFRQSDRNEQFF. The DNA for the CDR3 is TGTGCCATCAGCTTTCGACAGAGCGACCGAAATGAGCAGTTCTTC.

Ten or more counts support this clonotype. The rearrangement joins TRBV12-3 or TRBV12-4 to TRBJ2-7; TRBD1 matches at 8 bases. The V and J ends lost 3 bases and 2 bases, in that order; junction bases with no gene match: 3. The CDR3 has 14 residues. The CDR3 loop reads CASSFQGAPYEQYF. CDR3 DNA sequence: TGTGCCAGCAGTTTTCAGGGGGCCCCCTACGAGCAGTACTTC.

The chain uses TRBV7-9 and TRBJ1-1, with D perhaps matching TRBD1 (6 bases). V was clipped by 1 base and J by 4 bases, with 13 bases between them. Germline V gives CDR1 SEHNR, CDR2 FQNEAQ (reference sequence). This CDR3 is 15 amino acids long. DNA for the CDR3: TGTGCCAGCAGCTTAGGGGGACACTCGGGCACTGAAGCTTTCTTT. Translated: CASSLGGHSGTEAFF.

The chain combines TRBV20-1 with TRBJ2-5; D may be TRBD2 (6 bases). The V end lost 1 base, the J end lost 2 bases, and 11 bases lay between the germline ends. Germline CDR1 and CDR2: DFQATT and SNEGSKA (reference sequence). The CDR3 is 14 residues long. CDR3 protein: CSARVHGGQETQYF. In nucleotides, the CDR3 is TGCAGTGCTAGAGTCCACGGGGGACAAGAGACCCAGTACTTC.

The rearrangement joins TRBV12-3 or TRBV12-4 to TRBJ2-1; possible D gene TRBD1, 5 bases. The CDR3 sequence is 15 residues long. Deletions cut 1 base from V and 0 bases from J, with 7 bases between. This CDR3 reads CASSLEGPSYNEQFF. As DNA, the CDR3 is TGTGCCAGCAGTTTAGAGGGGCCCTCCTACAATGAGCAGTTCTTC.

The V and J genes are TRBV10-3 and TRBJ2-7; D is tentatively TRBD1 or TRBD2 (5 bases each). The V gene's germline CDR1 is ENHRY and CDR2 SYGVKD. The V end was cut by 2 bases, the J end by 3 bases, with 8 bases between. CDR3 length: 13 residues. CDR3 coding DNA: TGTGCCATCAGTGAGGAGGGGAACTACGAGCAGTACGTC. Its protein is CAISEEGNYEQYV.

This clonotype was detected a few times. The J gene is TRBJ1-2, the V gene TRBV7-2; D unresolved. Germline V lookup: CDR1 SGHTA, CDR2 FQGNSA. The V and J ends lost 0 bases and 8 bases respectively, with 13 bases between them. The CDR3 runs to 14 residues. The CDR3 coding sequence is TGTGCCAGCAGCTTAGCCGCCGTCGAGCTCGGCTACACCTTC. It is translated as CASSLAAVELGYTF.